The clone carrying this T cell receptor beta chain was detected a few times. The target antigen is unknown. This record belongs to a study of vaccination and CD4 T cells after COVID-19. CDR3 length: 11 amino acids. V lost 11 bases and J 1 base, leaving 6 bases between the germline ends. Germline assignment: CDR1 MRHNA and CDR2 SNTAGT. Cultured CD4+ T cell DNA was sequenced using the Oncomine TCR Beta short-read assay. Genomic DNA was isolated from cultured CD4+ T cells. TCRdb recomputed calls from the PCR reads with MiXCR, one row per CDR3 protein. The sample holds about 24,000 distinct CDR3 sequences; roughly 40% are singletons and the top ten take about 4.3%. Time point meaning: late sampling 161 to 241 days after vaccination in three convalescent patients. Treatment described: roughly ten-day PBMC culture with coronavirus spike peptide pools or control peptides (ViraFEST assay).

The specimen comprised CD4+ T cells from blood, cultured in vitro, sampled about 7 months after SARS-CoV-2 vaccination. The J gene is TRBJ1-5, the V gene TRBV6-4; D is undetermined. The TCR comes from a human donor who had recovered from COVID-19. CDR3 coding DNA: TGTGCCCCCCCCAGCAATCAGCCCCAGCATTTT. Translated: CAPPSNQPQHF.